The entry below gives a single TCR beta chain sequence along with its context. The antigen is not known. A much bigger clone sits one base away, suggesting this may be a read error. The data are from a study of regulatory T cells in long-lasting Graves disease. Study-wide findings and caveats: Not thyroid tissue but only peripheral blood was studied. Persistent Graves' patients possessed reduced TCR diversity relative to recently diagnosed ones. The small sample size may have reduced accuracy.

As for time point: persistent/refractory GD, antithyroid drugs over 5 years with positive TRAb. There was RNA extracted from PBMCs, and the TCR library was made from it. HTBI primers from iRepertoire and Arm-PCR of CDR3 regions yielded the TCR beta libraries. From the multiplex PCR reads, TCRdb called clonotypes with MiXCR, one entry per CDR3 protein. The sample includes roughly 430,000 distinct CDR3 sequences, 21% of them seen just once. The CDR3 runs 14 residues. The germline CDR1 and CDR2 sequences are LGHDT and YNNKEL (reference sequence). The sequences come from peripheral blood mononuclear cells (PBMCs), collected when the disease was refractory, from a patient treated with antithyroid drugs. V and J are TRBV3-1 and TRBJ2-5, with D possibly TRBD1 on 6 matching bases. The clonotype was recovered from a female donor with Graves disease. Here the CDR3 DNA reads TGTACCAGCAGCCAACCGGGACAACAAGAGACCCAGTACTTC. Translation gives CTSSQPGQQETQYF.